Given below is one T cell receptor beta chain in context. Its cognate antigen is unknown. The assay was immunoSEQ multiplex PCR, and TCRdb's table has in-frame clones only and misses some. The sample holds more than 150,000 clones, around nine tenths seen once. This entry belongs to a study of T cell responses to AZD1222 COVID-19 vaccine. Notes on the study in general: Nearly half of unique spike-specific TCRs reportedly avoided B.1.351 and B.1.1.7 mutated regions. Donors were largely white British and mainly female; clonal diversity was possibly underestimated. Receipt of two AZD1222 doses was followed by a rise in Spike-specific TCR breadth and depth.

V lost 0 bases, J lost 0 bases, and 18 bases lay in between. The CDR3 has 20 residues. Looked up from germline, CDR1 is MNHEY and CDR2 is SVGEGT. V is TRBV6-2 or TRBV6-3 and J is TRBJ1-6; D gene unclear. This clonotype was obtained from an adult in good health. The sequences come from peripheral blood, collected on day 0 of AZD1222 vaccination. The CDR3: CASSYSEDGRLSSYNSPLHF. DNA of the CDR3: TGTGCCAGCAGTTACTCGGAAGACGGACGCCTCAGCTCCTATAATTCACCCCTCCACTTT.